This entry features one T cell receptor beta chain sequence. Antigen unknown. V lost 6 bases and J lost 0, with 8 bases in between. The CDR3 consists of 13 residues. Germline CDR1 reads MNHEY; CDR2 reads SVGAGI. This sample is part of a study of T cell responses to AZD1222 COVID-19 vaccine. Some clones are missing from TCRdb's copy, which holds only in-frame ones; the method was immunoSEQ multiplex PCR. The profile shows around 100,000 clones, roughly 91% of them singletons. Study-level points and caveats: The donor cohort was predominantly white British with a female majority, and clonal diversity may have been underestimated. Nearly half of spike-specific TCRs reportedly target unmutated variant regions.

This clonotype originated in an adult in good health. Sequences were derived from peripheral blood, sampled on day 0 of AZD1222 vaccination. V is TRBV6-5 and J is TRBJ1-1; D gene ambiguous. The CDR3 DNA reads TGTGCCAGCAGCGCCGTCATGAACACTGAAGCTTTCTTT. As protein: CASSAVMNTEAFF.